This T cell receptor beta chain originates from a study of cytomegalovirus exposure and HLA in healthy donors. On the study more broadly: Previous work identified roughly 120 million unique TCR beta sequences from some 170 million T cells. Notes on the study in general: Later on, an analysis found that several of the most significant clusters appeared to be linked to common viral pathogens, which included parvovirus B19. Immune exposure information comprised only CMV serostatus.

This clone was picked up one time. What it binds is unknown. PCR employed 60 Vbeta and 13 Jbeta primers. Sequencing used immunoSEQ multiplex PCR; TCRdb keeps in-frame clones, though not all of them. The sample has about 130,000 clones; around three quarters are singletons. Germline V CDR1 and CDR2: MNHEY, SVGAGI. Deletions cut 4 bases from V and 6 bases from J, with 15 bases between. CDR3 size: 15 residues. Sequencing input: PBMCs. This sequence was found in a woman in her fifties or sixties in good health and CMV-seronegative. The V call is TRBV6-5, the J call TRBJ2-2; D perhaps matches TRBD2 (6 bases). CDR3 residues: CASSSDGAGSGELFF. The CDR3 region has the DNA TGTGCCAGCAGTTCTGACGGAGCGGGTTCCGGGGAGCTGTTTTTT.